This entry is about one T cell receptor (beta chain). The method was immunoSEQ multiplex PCR; TCRdb's version includes in-frame clones alone and lacks a portion of them. Among roughly 660,000 clones listed, more than 75% were seen once. This CDR3 region has 16 residues. Germline V lookup: CDR1 SGHTA, CDR2 FQGNSA. Trimming cost V 4 bases and J 0 bases; bases outside gene matches: 7. This sample is part of a study of shared T cell receptors in the human thymus. These data also featured in a second study, about human thymus T cells. That publication notes: Thymic material originated from resections removed in the course of corrective heart surgery.

This clonotype was obtained from a boy less than two years old with a congenital heart defect. This chain uses TRBV7-2 with TRBJ2-5; 8 bases align to TRBD1. Sequencing was carried out using thymocytes. CDR3 coding DNA: TGTGCCAGCAGCTCCCAGCAGGGGGCCGACCAAGAGACCCAGTACTTC. As protein: CASSSQQGADQETQYF.